This entry lists 17 T cell receptor beta chains sequenced from one sample in a study of regulatory T cells in long-lasting Graves disease. Through Arm-PCR of CDR3 regions and iRepertoire HTBI primers, TCR beta libraries were built. TCRdb re-called the multiplex PCR reads with MiXCR, one entry per CDR3 protein. The data contain hundreds of thousands of distinct CDR3 sequences, 15% to 18% of them singletons. Time point here: newly diagnosed GD, antithyroid drugs for less than 3 months. Following extraction of RNA from PBMCs, that RNA was used to make the TCR library. The sequenced sample was peripheral blood mononuclear cells (PBMCs), obtained at new diagnosis, from a patient treated with antithyroid drugs. The receptors stem from a female donor with Graves disease.

V and J are TRBV7-6 and TRBJ2-2; TRBD1 matches 8 bases. The CDR3 has 16 amino acids. With V trimmed by 3 bases and J by 6 bases, 9 bases remained unmatched. Germline V lookup: CDR1 SGHVS, CDR2 FNYEAQ. The CDR3 is CASSLPGGGTPGELFF. In DNA form, the CDR3 reads TGTGCCAGCAGCTTGCCAGGGGGCGGAACGCCCGGGGAGCTGTTTTTT.

The chain links TRBV6-5 to TRBJ1-2, with no clear D. Germline V gene sequence: CDR1 MNHEY, CDR2 SVGAGI. This CDR3 comprises 16 residues. Trimming stripped 2 bases from V and 8 bases from J, with 21 bases between. DNA of the CDR3: TGTGCCAGCAGTTACCGGTTGGAGAGCGGCTTTAGGGGCTACACCTTC. Its protein is CASSYRLESGFRGYTF.

This clonotype was counted ten times or more. The chain links TRBV5-5 to TRBJ1-4; 8 nucleotides match TRBD1. The CDR3 totals 14 residues. Trimming cost V 4 bases and J 8 bases; bases outside gene matches: 7. CDR1 and CDR2 (germline): SGHKS, YYEKEE (reference sequence). The CDR3, as DNA: TGTGCCAGCAGCCGTACAGGGGGTGACGAAAAACTGTTTTTT. It encodes CASSRTGGDEKLFF.

This clonotype was counted ten times or more. The V call is TRBV24-1, the J call TRBJ1-2; D possibly corresponds to TRBD1 (5 bases). Germline V gives CDR1 KGHDR, CDR2 SFDVKD. The CDR3 extends over 15 amino acids. Trimming removed 3 bases from V and 4 bases from J, with 14 bases in between. CDR3: CATSDRTSESYGYTF. The CDR3 bases are TGTGCCACCAGTGATCGGACATCGGAGAGCTATGGCTACACCTTC.

In its sample, this clonotype was seen a few times. It may be a read error: a sequence one base away is much more abundant. The chain employs TRBV28 and TRBJ2-3, with D tentatively TRBD1 (6 bases). V lost 5 bases to trimming and J lost 2 bases, with 8 bases between them. The germline V gene has CDR1 MDHEN and CDR2 SYDVKM. The CDR3 is 13 amino acids. Written as DNA, the CDR3 is TGTGCCAGCAGTCGACAGGACACAGATACGCAGTATTTT. Its translation is CASSRQDTDTQYF.

The V gene is TRBV7-9, the J gene TRBJ2-4, with a possible D match to TRBD2 (6 bases). With 5 bases removed from V and 4 bases from J, the gap between germline ends came to 9 bases. The CDR3 is 13 amino acids. CDR1 is SEHNR and CDR2 is FQNEAQ in the germline V gene (reference sequence). The CDR3 DNA reads TGTGCCAGCAGCCTCGGGACTAAAAACATTCAGTACTTC. Its protein is CASSLGTKNIQYF. The variable domain in full, completed from reference TRBV7-9 and TRBJ2-4, reads DTGVSQNPRHKITKRGQNVTFRCDPISEHNRLYWYRQTLGQGPEFLTYFQNEAQLEKSRLLSDRFSAERPKGSFSTLEIQRTEQGDSAMYLCASSLGTKNIQYFGAGTRLSVL.

Worth noting for this clonotype: A junction end diverges from the germline sequence, so it may reflect a read error. V is TRBV2 and J is TRBJ1-1; the match to TRBD1 covers 8 bases. Germline V lookup: CDR1 SNHLY, CDR2 FYNNEI. CDR3 length: 13 amino acids. Here the CDR3 reads CASQGQVNTEAFF. The CDR3 nucleotides read TGTGCCAGTCAGGGACAGGTGAACACCGAAGCTTTCTTT. Drawing the rest from reference TRBV2 and TRBJ1-1, the complete variable domain is EPEVTQTPSHQVTQMGQEVILRCVPISNHLYFYWYRQILGQKVEFLVSFYNNEISEKSEIFDDQFSVERPDGSNFTLKIRSTKLEDSAMYFCASQGQVNTEAFFGQGTRLTVV.

This clonotype was counted ten times or more. This rearrangement joins TRBV9 to TRBJ1-1, with a tentative D call TRBD1 (5 bases). CDR3 length equals 12 residues. Trimming left V 4 bases short and J 5 bases short, with 9 bases between. Per the germline V gene, CDR1 is SGDLS and CDR2 is YYNGEE. In DNA, the CDR3 is TGTGCCAGCAGCAGGGGCGAAACTGAAGCTTTCTTT. Translated: CASSRGETEAFF.

This chain uses TRBV19 with TRBJ1-2; 8 nucleotides agree with TRBD1. Germline assignment: CDR1 LNHDA and CDR2 SQIVND (reference sequence). Unmatched junction bases numbered 7, after V lost 6 bases and J lost 4 bases. The CDR3 covers 14 residues. In nucleotides, the CDR3 is TGTGCCAGTAGCCAGGACAGGGATGCCTATGGCTACACCTTC. Its protein product is CASSQDRDAYGYTF.

V is TRBV9 and J is TRBJ1-2, with 8 positions matching TRBD1. CDR1 and CDR2 (germline): SGDLS, YYNGEE. V was clipped by 3 bases and J by 3 bases; unmatched bases: 7. The CDR3 extends over 15 amino acids. CDR3 loop: CASSDTTGEYYGYTF. The CDR3 coding sequence is TGTGCCAGCAGCGATACGACAGGGGAGTACTATGGCTACACCTTC.

The CDR3 DNA follows: TGTGCCAGCAGCCGAGGACTAGCGGTGAGCGGGGCCAACGTCCTGACTTTC. Encoded protein: CASSRGLAVSGANVLTF. This rearrangement joins TRBV3-1 to TRBJ2-6, with 10 bases that match TRBD2. This CDR3 contains 17 residues. The J segment lost 4 bases and the V segment lost 4 bases, leaving 7 bases of the junction unmatched. CDR1 is LGHDT and CDR2 is YNNKEL in the germline V gene (reference sequence).

The V call is TRBV6-1, the J call TRBJ1-4, with D maybe TRBD1 (6 bases). Looked up from germline, CDR1 is MNHNS and CDR2 is SASEGT. Between the trimmed V and J ends, which lost 8 bases and 5 bases, there was a span of 12 bases. The CDR3 loop spans 13 amino acids. The CDR3: CASAGAGNEKLFF. The CDR3 nucleotides are TGTGCCAGCGCGGGGGCCGGGAATGAAAAACTGTTTTTT.

This clonotype appeared many times. The chain couples TRBV27 to TRBJ1-5; 7 nucleotides agree with TRBD1. V lost 5 bases and J lost 7; bases outside the gene matches: 11. Germline V CDR1 and CDR2: MNHEY, SMNVEV (reference sequence). The CDR3 consists of 15 residues. CDR3 DNA: TGTGCCAGCAGTCCCAATACACAGGGGCGGCAGCCCCAGCATTTT. It specifies CASSPNTQGRQPQHF.

The sample holds many counts of this clonotype. CDR3 in DNA: TGTGCCAGCAGTTTATCCCCCCCAGCGGGACTAACAGATACGCAGTATTTT. This sequence encodes CASSLSPPAGLTDTQYF. The rearrangement uses TRBV28 and TRBJ2-3; 7 bases match TRBD2. The CDR3 runs 17 residues. Germline V CDR1 and CDR2: MDHEN, SYDVKM. V dropped 1 base and J dropped 3; count of bases not matched to a gene: 10.

This rearrangement joins TRBV4-2 to TRBJ2-1; 8 bases line up with TRBD2. V was clipped by 1 base and J by 0 bases; unmatched bases: 14. The CDR3 has 20 amino acids. Germline V CDR1 and CDR2: LGHNA, YNFKEQ. The CDR3 sequence: CASSQAWLASGLLSYNEQFF. In nucleotides, the CDR3 is TGTGCCAGCAGCCAAGCATGGCTTGCTAGCGGGCTTCTCTCCTACAATGAGCAGTTCTTC.

This clonotype has ten or more counts. CDR3 protein: CASSISAASGNTIYF. CDR3 nucleotides: TGTGCCAGTAGTATTTCGGCAGCCTCTGGAAACACCATATATTTT. The genes are TRBV19 and TRBJ1-3; the D is unclear. The ends were cut back, 3 bases at V and 0 bases at J, with 9 bases in the middle. Germline values: CDR1 LNHDA, CDR2 SQIVND (reference sequence). The CDR3 length is 15 residues.

This clonotype was picked up many times. The V and J genes are TRBV6-2 or TRBV6-3 and TRBJ1-2, with no clear D. Trimming took 1 base from V and 4 from J, leaving 10 bases between them. In germline, CDR1 is MNHEY, CDR2 SVGEGT. This CDR3 contains 14 residues. This CDR3 reads CASSYFTEGYGYTF. The CDR3 DNA reads as TGTGCCAGCAGTTACTTCACGGAGGGCTATGGCTACACCTTC.